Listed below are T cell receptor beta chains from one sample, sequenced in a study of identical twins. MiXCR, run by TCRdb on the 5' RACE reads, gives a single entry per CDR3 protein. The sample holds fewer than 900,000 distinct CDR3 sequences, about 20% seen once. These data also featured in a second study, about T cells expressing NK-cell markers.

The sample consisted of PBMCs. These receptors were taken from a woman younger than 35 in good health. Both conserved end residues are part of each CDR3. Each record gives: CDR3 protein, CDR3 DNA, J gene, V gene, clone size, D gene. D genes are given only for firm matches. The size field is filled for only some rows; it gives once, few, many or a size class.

CDR3 protein: CASSFGGEPKRTQYF; CDR3 DNA: TGCGCCAGCAGCTTTGGCGGGGAGCCTAAGAGAACCCAGTACTTC; J gene: TRBJ2-5; V gene: TRBV5-1; clone size: few; D gene: NA
CDR3 protein: CASSLTGVRDTGELFF; CDR3 DNA: TGCGCCAGCAGCTTAACAGGGGTCAGAGACACCGGGGAGCTGTTTTTT; J gene: TRBJ2-2; V gene: TRBV5-1; clone size: few; D gene: TRBD1
CDR3 protein: CASSSLGDRAHNEQYF; CDR3 DNA: TGTGCCAGCAGTTCCTTGGGGGACAGGGCCCACAACGAGCAGTACTTC; J gene: TRBJ2-7; V gene: TRBV27; clone size: NA; D gene: TRBD1
CDR3 protein: CASSSGSHSTDTQYF; CDR3 DNA: TGTGCCAGCAGTTCTGGGAGTCATAGCACAGATACGCAGTATTTT; J gene: TRBJ2-3; V gene: TRBV7-9; clone size: NA; D gene: NA
CDR3 protein: CASSSTDSYEQYF; CDR3 DNA: TGCGCCAGCAGCTCCACTGACTCCTACGAGCAGTACTTC; J gene: TRBJ2-7; V gene: TRBV5-1; clone size: NA; D gene: NA
CDR3 protein: CSARRPDRSSNYGYTF; CDR3 DNA: TGCAGTGCTCGCCGACCTGACAGGTCTTCTAACTATGGCTACACCTTC; J gene: TRBJ1-2; V gene: TRBV20-1; clone size: few; D gene: NA
CDR3 protein: CSAILAGQETQYF; CDR3 DNA: TGCAGCGCGATACTAGCGGGTCAGGAGACCCAGTACTTC; J gene: TRBJ2-5; V gene: TRBV29-1; clone size: few; D gene: TRBD2
CDR3 protein: CASSPHIRAHAEAFF; CDR3 DNA: TGTGCCAGCAGCCCACATATCAGGGCTCACGCTGAAGCTTTCTTT; J gene: TRBJ1-1; V gene: TRBV7-3; clone size: NA; D gene: NA
CDR3 protein: CASSQNTFNYGYTF; CDR3 DNA: TGTGCCAGCAGCCAAAACACCTTTAACTATGGCTACACCTTC; J gene: TRBJ1-2; V gene: TRBV3-1; clone size: NA; D gene: NA
CDR3 protein: CASSLFQQREQFF; CDR3 DNA: TGTGCCAGCAGCCTTTTTCAACAGCGAGAGCAATTCTTC; J gene: TRBJ2-1; V gene: TRBV5-5; clone size: few; D gene: NA
CDR3 protein: CASSLANPLSSSYNEQFF; CDR3 DNA: TGTGCCAGCAGCTTAGCGAATCCACTGTCTAGCTCCTACAATGAGCAGTTCTTC; J gene: TRBJ2-1; V gene: TRBV11-1; clone size: few; D gene: NA
CDR3 protein: CASSLYQVDEQFF; CDR3 DNA: TGTGCCAGCAGCTTATACCAAGTCGATGAGCAGTTCTTC; J gene: TRBJ2-1; V gene: TRBV11-2; clone size: NA; D gene: NA
CDR3 protein: CASSRTVPGTGELFF; CDR3 DNA: TGTGCCAGCAGCCGGACCGTACCGGGCACCGGGGAGCTGTTTTTT; J gene: TRBJ2-2; V gene: TRBV7-2; clone size: NA; D gene: NA
CDR3 protein: CASSLGGVVTEAFF; CDR3 DNA: TGTGCCAGCAGTTTGGGAGGGGTGGTGACTGAAGCTTTCTTT; J gene: TRBJ1-1; V gene: TRBV12-3/TRBV12-4; clone size: few; D gene: NA
CDR3 protein: CASSPLGRGSADTQYF; CDR3 DNA: TGTGCCAGCAGCCCCCTGGGCAGGGGCTCCGCAGATACGCAGTATTTT; J gene: TRBJ2-3; V gene: TRBV14; clone size: NA; D gene: NA
CDR3 protein: CASLPSTGQTEAFF; CDR3 DNA: TGTGCTTCACTTCCCTCTACAGGGCAGACTGAAGCTTTCTTT; J gene: TRBJ1-1; V gene: TRBV2; clone size: NA; D gene: NA
CDR3 protein: CATLTGNTGELFF; CDR3 DNA: TGTGCCACCCTTACAGGGAACACCGGGGAGCTGTTTTTT; J gene: TRBJ2-2; V gene: TRBV11-2; clone size: NA; D gene: NA
CDR3 protein: CASSLGTSGDTQYF; CDR3 DNA: TGCGCCAGCAGCTTAGGGACTAGCGGGGATACGCAGTATTTT; J gene: TRBJ2-3; V gene: TRBV5-1; clone size: many; D gene: TRBD2
CDR3 protein: CASSLVGRGFYF; CDR3 DNA: TGTGCCAGCAGCTTAGTGGGGAGAGGGTTTTATTTT; J gene: TRBJ2-3; V gene: TRBV7-2; clone size: few; D gene: NA
CDR3 protein: CASSVSGYSNQPQHF; CDR3 DNA: TGTGCCAGCAGCGTTTCTGGTTATAGCAATCAGCCCCAGCATTTT; J gene: TRBJ1-5; V gene: TRBV9; clone size: few; D gene: NA
CDR3 protein: CASSLTGGGATDTQYF; CDR3 DNA: TGTGCCAGCAGCTTAACAGGCGGGGGGGCCACAGATACGCAGTATTTT; J gene: TRBJ2-3; V gene: TRBV7-3; clone size: NA; D gene: TRBD2
CDR3 protein: CASSPDNSYEQYF; CDR3 DNA: TGTGCCAGCTCACCCGACAATTCCTACGAGCAGTACTTC; J gene: TRBJ2-7; V gene: TRBV18; clone size: few; D gene: NA
CDR3 protein: CASRGGTNEKLFF; CDR3 DNA: TGTGCCAGCAGGGGAGGAACTAATGAAAAACTGTTTTTT; J gene: TRBJ1-4; V gene: TRBV6-1; clone size: NA; D gene: NA
CDR3 protein: CASSQGSGGGDTQYF; CDR3 DNA: TGTGCCAGCAGCCAAGGATCCGGCGGGGGAGATACGCAGTATTTT; J gene: TRBJ2-3; V gene: TRBV4-2; clone size: few; D gene: TRBD2
CDR3 protein: CASSSRTGIGVIEQFF; CDR3 DNA: TGTGCCAGCAGCTCGCGGACTGGCATCGGGGTGATAGAGCAGTTCTTC; J gene: TRBJ2-1; V gene: TRBV7-2; clone size: few; D gene: NA
CDR3 protein: CASNDFGVNNEQFF; CDR3 DNA: TGCGCCAGCAACGATTTCGGGGTAAACAATGAGCAGTTCTTC; J gene: TRBJ2-1; V gene: TRBV5-1; clone size: NA; D gene: NA
CDR3 protein: CASSEPGSRRGYTF; CDR3 DNA: TGTGCCAGCAGTGAGCCGGGCTCGAGACGGGGCTACACCTTC; J gene: TRBJ1-2; V gene: TRBV6-1; clone size: many; D gene: NA
CDR3 protein: CASSYRGLAGQSASTDTQYF; CDR3 DNA: TGTGCCAGCAGTTACCGTGGACTAGCGGGGCAGTCCGCTAGCACAGATACGCAGTATTTT; J gene: TRBJ2-3; V gene: TRBV6-2/TRBV6-3; clone size: few; D gene: TRBD2
CDR3 protein: CASSNPGQGAYEQYF; CDR3 DNA: TGTGCCAGCAGTAACCCGGGACAGGGGGCCTACGAGCAGTACTTC; J gene: TRBJ2-7; V gene: TRBV28; clone size: few; D gene: TRBD1
CDR3 protein: CASWGDSYNEQFF; CDR3 DNA: TGCGCCAGCTGGGGGGATTCCTACAATGAGCAGTTCTTC; J gene: TRBJ2-1; V gene: TRBV5-1; clone size: few; D gene: NA
CDR3 protein: CASSFSGTGNTIYF; CDR3 DNA: TGTGCCAGCAGTTTCTCCGGAACTGGAAACACCATATATTTT; J gene: TRBJ1-3; V gene: TRBV12-3/TRBV12-4; clone size: few; D gene: NA
CDR3 protein: CASSYSRSNQPQHF; CDR3 DNA: TGTGCCAGCAGTTATTCGCGGAGCAATCAGCCCCAGCATTTT; J gene: TRBJ1-5; V gene: TRBV6-5; clone size: few; D gene: NA
CDR3 protein: CASSDGGPHGYTF; CDR3 DNA: TGTGCCAGCAGTGATGGGGGACCTCATGGCTACACCTTC; J gene: TRBJ1-2; V gene: TRBV6-4; clone size: NA; D gene: NA
CDR3 protein: CASSWSGEQYF; CDR3 DNA: TGTGCCAGCAGTTGGAGCGGCGAGCAGTACTTC; J gene: TRBJ2-7; V gene: TRBV6-5; clone size: many; D gene: NA
CDR3 protein: CASSLAEVAGALGKTQYF; CDR3 DNA: TGTGCCAGCAGCTTAGCGGAAGTAGCGGGGGCCTTGGGGAAGACCCAGTACTTC; J gene: TRBJ2-5; V gene: TRBV11-1; clone size: few; D gene: TRBD2
CDR3 protein: CSAPGGLNVNTGELFF; CDR3 DNA: TGCAGTGCCCCCGGGGGGCTGAACGTGAACACCGGGGAGCTGTTTTTT; J gene: TRBJ2-2; V gene: TRBV20-1; clone size: NA; D gene: NA
CDR3 protein: CASSLYASGSSYNEQFF; CDR3 DNA: TGTGCCAGCAGCTTGTATGCTAGCGGGAGCTCCTACAATGAGCAGTTCTTC; J gene: TRBJ2-1; V gene: TRBV5-6; clone size: many; D gene: TRBD2
CDR3 protein: CSIRGLAGGPSTDTQYF; CDR3 DNA: TGCAGCATACGGGGACTAGCGGGAGGGCCTAGCACAGATACGCAGTATTTT; J gene: TRBJ2-3; V gene: TRBV20-1; clone size: NA; D gene: TRBD2
CDR3 protein: CASSFVTGNTGELFF; CDR3 DNA: TGTGCCAGCAGCTTCGTTACAGGGAACACCGGGGAGCTGTTTTTT; J gene: TRBJ2-2; V gene: TRBV5-5; clone size: few; D gene: NA
CDR3 protein: CASSPRIRNEQFF; CDR3 DNA: TGTGCCAGCAGCCCAAGAATCAGAAATGAGCAGTTCTTC; J gene: TRBJ2-1; V gene: TRBV7-9; clone size: few; D gene: NA
CDR3 protein: CASSLTGGNEKLFF; CDR3 DNA: TGTGCCAGCAGCTTGACAGGGGGTAATGAAAAACTGTTTTTT; J gene: TRBJ1-4; V gene: TRBV7-9; clone size: NA; D gene: TRBD1
CDR3 protein: CSVAKGSNTEAFF; CDR3 DNA: TGCAGCGTTGCGAAGGGTTCGAACACTGAAGCTTTCTTT; J gene: TRBJ1-1; V gene: TRBV29-1; clone size: few; D gene: NA